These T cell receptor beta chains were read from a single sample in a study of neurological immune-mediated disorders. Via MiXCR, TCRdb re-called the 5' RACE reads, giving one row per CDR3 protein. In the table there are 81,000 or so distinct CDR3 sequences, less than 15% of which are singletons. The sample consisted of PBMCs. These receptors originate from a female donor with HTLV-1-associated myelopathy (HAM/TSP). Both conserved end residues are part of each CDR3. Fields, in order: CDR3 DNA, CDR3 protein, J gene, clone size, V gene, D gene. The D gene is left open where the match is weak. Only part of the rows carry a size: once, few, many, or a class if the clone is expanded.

DNA: TGTGCCAGCAGCTTTGGCGCCCAAGGGACAGCGACGGGGGAGACCCAGTACTTC
CDR3: CASSFGAQGTATGETQYF
J: TRBJ2-5
size: .
V: TRBV7-2
D: TRBD1

DNA: TGTGCCAGCAGCTCGGACAGGGAATCACCCCTCCACTTT
CDR3: CASSSDRESPLHF
J: TRBJ1-6
size: many
V: TRBV27
D: TRBD1

DNA: TGTGCCAGCAGTCCCGGACAGGGGCTATTTTGGAATGAGCAGTTCTTC
CDR3: CASSPGQGLFWNEQFF
J: TRBJ2-1
size: many
V: TRBV12-3/TRBV12-4
D: TRBD1

DNA: TGTGCCAGCTCACCATCTGGACAGAACACCGGGGAGCTGTTTTTT
CDR3: CASSPSGQNTGELFF
J: TRBJ2-2
size: few
V: TRBV18
D: .

DNA: TGCAGTGCTAGAGATATTGGGCTAGCGGGGGGCCTGTGGGATACGCAGTATTTT
CDR3: CSARDIGLAGGLWDTQYF
J: TRBJ2-3
size: many
V: TRBV20-1
D: TRBD2

DNA: TGCGCCAGCAGCCAGAGACAGGGCTTTCTTTCTGGGGCCAACGTCCTGACTTTC
CDR3: CASSQRQGFLSGANVLTF
J: TRBJ2-6
size: many
V: TRBV5-1
D: TRBD1

DNA: TGCGCCAGCAGCGTGGGGCTAGCGGGGGGGCGTAAGACAGATACGCAGTATTTT
CDR3: CASSVGLAGGRKTDTQYF
J: TRBJ2-3
size: many
V: TRBV5-1
D: TRBD2

DNA: TGTGCCACCAGTGATTTATCGCCTCAGATCGGGGCCTCCTACAATGAGCAGTTCTTC
CDR3: CATSDLSPQIGASYNEQFF
J: TRBJ2-1
size: many
V: TRBV24-1
D: .

DNA: TGTGCCAGCCGACGAGGGGGGCACAATGAGCAGTTCTTC
CDR3: CASRRGGHNEQFF
J: TRBJ2-1
size: .
V: TRBV5-8
D: .

DNA: TGTGCCAGCAGCTTAGCTATAAAAGCTTTCTTT
CDR3: CASSLAIKAFF
J: TRBJ1-1
size: once
V: TRBV7-2
D: .

DNA: TGTGCCAGCAGCCGGGACACCCAGCGCGAGCAGTACTTC
CDR3: CASSRDTQREQYF
J: TRBJ2-7
size: many
V: TRBV7-6
D: .

DNA: TGTGCCAGCAGCCCAGAGTGGGGGACAGGTTTCTACGAGCAGTACTTC
CDR3: CASSPEWGTGFYEQYF
J: TRBJ2-7
size: many
V: TRBV28
D: TRBD1

DNA: TGTGCCAGCAGCCAAGATCTTTTTACGACCGGGGAGCTGTTTTTT
CDR3: CASSQDLFTTGELFF
J: TRBJ2-2
size: many
V: TRBV3-1
D: .

DNA: TGTGCCAGCAGTTTATGGGGGTTGGGCGAAAAACTGTTTTTT
CDR3: CASSLWGLGEKLFF
J: TRBJ1-4
size: many
V: TRBV27
D: .

DNA: TGTGCCATCAGTGAGTCAACCTGGACAGGGACCACCACAGATACGCAGTATTTT
CDR3: CAISESTWTGTTTDTQYF
J: TRBJ2-3
size: many
V: TRBV10-3
D: TRBD1

DNA: TGTGCCAGCAGCTTGGGCGGGCCAGATACGCAGTATTTT
CDR3: CASSLGGPDTQYF
J: TRBJ2-3
size: many
V: TRBV7-8
D: .

DNA: TGTGCCAGCTCTAGGCGGTACCCATCGGGCACCGGGGAGCTGTTTTTT
CDR3: CASSRRYPSGTGELFF
J: TRBJ2-2
size: many
V: TRBV6-5
D: .

DNA: TGTGCCAGCAGCCCCCGAGGGCACGGCTACACCTTC
CDR3: CASSPRGHGYTF
J: TRBJ1-2
size: many
V: TRBV3-1
D: .

DNA: TGTGCTACCAGCTCCGGACTAGCTCGCGAGCAGTACTTC
CDR3: CATSSGLAREQYF
J: TRBJ2-7
size: few
V: TRBV15
D: TRBD2

DNA: TGTGCCAGCAGCTTGCGGACACCTATGAACACTGAAGCTTTCTTT
CDR3: CASSLRTPMNTEAFF
J: TRBJ1-1
size: many
V: TRBV7-9
D: .

DNA: TGTGCCAGCAGTTTATTGGCTCGGCGGGGGAGCACAGATACGCAGTATTTT
CDR3: CASSLLARRGSTDTQYF
J: TRBJ2-3
size: many
V: TRBV27
D: TRBD2

DNA: TGTGCCAGCAGCTTAGACGGGGGCAAGGGGAAAAACATTCAGTACTTC
CDR3: CASSLDGGKGKNIQYF
J: TRBJ2-4
size: few
V: TRBV7-2
D: .

DNA: TGTGCCATCAGTTTATGTGGGACTGGTGAGCAGTTCTTC
CDR3: CAISLCGTGEQFF
J: TRBJ2-1
size: .
V: TRBV28
D: .

DNA: TGTGCCAGCAGCTCGATATCGGACAGGGGGTTAAACGAGCAGTACTTC
CDR3: CASSSISDRGLNEQYF
J: TRBJ2-7
size: many
V: TRBV7-6
D: TRBD1